A selection of T cell receptor beta chains follows, all from one sample in a study of Graves' ophthalmopathy and Graves' hyperthyroidism. TCRdb reanalysed the multiplex PCR reads using MiXCR and keeps one entry per CDR3 protein. Of over a million distinct CDR3 sequences in the sample, about two fifths were seen once. The sequenced material came from peripheral blood or thyroid tissue (not recorded which). The receptor set was obtained from an adult man with Graves' hyperthyroidism. The CDR3 runs from the conserved cysteine through the conserved F or W. The D gene is left open where the match is weak. Expanded clones get a size class; other rows say once, few or many, or leave the size out.

V: TRBV9; J: TRBJ2-1; size: -; D: -; DNA: TGTGCCAGCAGCGTTAGCGGAGAGCAGTTCTTC; CDR3: CASSVSGEQFF
V: TRBV10-3; J: TRBJ1-1; size: -; D: TRBD1; DNA: TGTGCCATCAGGAGGGACAGACTGAGACGGATGGAAACTGAAGCTTTCTTT; CDR3: CAIRRDRLRRMETEAFF
V: TRBV19; J: TRBJ1-4; size: few; D: -; DNA: TGTGCCAGTAGTTGGGGGACCTCAACTAATGAAAAACTGTTTTTT; CDR3: CASSWGTSTNEKLFF
V: TRBV25-1; J: TRBJ1-5; size: many; D: TRBD1; DNA: TGTGCCAGCAGCGAACCGGGACAGGTTGAGCCCCAGCATTTT; CDR3: CASSEPGQVEPQHF
V: TRBV20-1; J: TRBJ1-6; size: many; D: TRBD1; DNA: TGCAGTGCTAGAGAGGACAGGCAGAATTCACCCCTCCACTTT; CDR3: CSAREDRQNSPLHF
V: TRBV6-4; J: TRBJ2-7; size: -; D: TRBD2; DNA: TGTGCCAGCAGAGCCGGGACTAGCGAGTACGAGCAGTACTTC; CDR3: CASRAGTSEYEQYF
V: TRBV7-9; J: TRBJ2-5; size: few; D: -; DNA: TGTGCCAGCAGCGCGACAGGCGACCTTTACTTC; CDR3: CASSATGDLYF
V: TRBV7-3; J: TRBJ2-3; size: -; D: -; DNA: TGTGCCAGCAGTTCGAGCGGAGTCGCTAGCACAGATACGCAGTATTTT; CDR3: CASSSSGVASTDTQYF
V: TRBV6-1; J: TRBJ2-6; size: few; D: TRBD1; DNA: TGTGCCAGCAGGAAGGGGGCGCATCGGGGGGCCAACGTCCTGACTTTC; CDR3: CASRKGAHRGANVLTF
V: TRBV19; J: TRBJ2-7; size: many; D: TRBD1; DNA: TGTGCCAGTAGTCCCGGGGACAGACCCTACGAGCAGTACTTC; CDR3: CASSPGDRPYEQYF
V: TRBV10-3; J: TRBJ1-1; size: -; D: -; DNA: TGTGCCATCAGTGACGAAACGAACACTGAAGCTTTCTTT; CDR3: CAISDETNTEAFF
V: TRBV10-3; J: TRBJ2-7; size: -; D: TRBD2; DNA: TGTGCCATCAACCCCGGGAGGGCTTACTACGAGCAGTACTTC; CDR3: CAINPGRAYYEQYF
V: TRBV4-1; J: TRBJ2-2; size: few; D: -; DNA: TGCGCCAGCAGCCAGCAGGCACAATCCGGGGAGCTGTTTTTT; CDR3: CASSQQAQSGELFF
V: TRBV2; J: TRBJ1-2; size: -; D: -; DNA: TGTGCCAGCACCCTCTCCCAGGGCCTTGGCTACACCTTC; CDR3: CASTLSQGLGYTF
V: TRBV12-3/TRBV12-4; J: TRBJ2-7; size: many; D: -; DNA: TGTGCCAGCAGCCCACCGGGACCGGCCTTCTACTTC; CDR3: CASSPPGPAFYF
V: TRBV30; J: TRBJ1-1; size: few; D: -; DNA: TGTGCCTGGAGTACAAGACAGGCGGCAACGACGACTGGGGCTTTCTTT; CDR3: CAWSTRQAATTTGAFF
V: TRBV6-5; J: TRBJ2-7; size: -; D: -; DNA: TGTGCCAGCACTAACCCGGGGGCAGGGTTCACCGAGCAGTACTTC; CDR3: CASTNPGAGFTEQYF
V: TRBV19; J: TRBJ1-2; size: once; D: TRBD1; DNA: TGTGCCAGTAGTACCTACCGGACAGGGCCCTATGGCTACACCTTC; CDR3: CASSTYRTGPYGYTF
V: TRBV7-9; J: TRBJ1-5; size: many; D: -; DNA: TGTGCCAGCAGCTTAGACAATCAGCCCCAGCATTTT; CDR3: CASSLDNQPQHF
V: TRBV5-4; J: TRBJ2-2; size: once; D: -; DNA: TGTGCCAACAGCCCCGCGGGACTCGCGAACACCGGGGAGCTGTTTTTT; CDR3: CANSPAGLANTGELFF
V: TRBV7-7; J: TRBJ2-5; size: -; D: -; DNA: TGTGCTAGCAGCACTCAGGGGGGGCAAGAGACCCAGTACTTC; CDR3: CASSTQGGQETQYF
V: TRBV10-2; J: TRBJ1-2; size: -; D: TRBD1; DNA: TGCGCCAGCAGTGAGCCGGACAGCCTTCGACAGGGTGGCTACACCTTC; CDR3: CASSEPDSLRQGGYTF
V: TRBV11-3; J: TRBJ1-1; size: many; D: -; DNA: TGTGCCAGCAGCCTCACACCCTCAACCGAAGCTTTCTTT; CDR3: CASSLTPSTEAFF
V: TRBV10-3; J: TRBJ2-7; size: many; D: TRBD2; DNA: TGTGCCATCAGTGACCTAGCGGGAGACAACGAGCAGTACTTC; CDR3: CAISDLAGDNEQYF
V: TRBV7-9; J: TRBJ2-7; size: many; D: -; DNA: TGTGCCAGCAGCTTGCACAGTGCGGGAAAGCAGTACTTC; CDR3: CASSLHSAGKQYF
V: TRBV6-5; J: TRBJ1-4; size: few; D: TRBD1; DNA: TGTGCCAGCAGTCCCACACCGGGACAGGGTGATGAAAAACTGTTTTTT; CDR3: CASSPTPGQGDEKLFF
V: TRBV19; J: TRBJ1-1; size: few; D: -; DNA: TGTGCCAGCAGCCGACACCGCCGCAGGGGATTGGACACTGAAGCTTTCTTT; CDR3: CASSRHRRRGLDTEAFF
V: TRBV7-9; J: TRBJ2-7; size: many; D: -; DNA: TGTGCCAGCAGCCCCCTCACCTACGGCGAGCAGTACTTC; CDR3: CASSPLTYGEQYF
V: TRBV29-1; J: TRBJ1-1; size: -; D: TRBD1; DNA: TGCAGCGCCACCCTTACGACAGGGTCGGGGTACACTGAAGCTTTCTTT; CDR3: CSATLTTGSGYTEAFF
V: TRBV2; J: TRBJ1-1; size: -; D: -; DNA: TGTGCCAGCAGTGAAGGGGCAGGGATGACTGAAGCTTTCTTT; CDR3: CASSEGAGMTEAFF
V: TRBV10-3; J: TRBJ2-7; size: -; D: -; DNA: TGTGCCATCACGTGGCAGGAGGGCACCGGGGAGCTGTACTTC; CDR3: CAITWQEGTGELYF
V: TRBV20-1; J: TRBJ1-5; size: -; D: -; DNA: TGCAGTGCTAGGGGGACGGTGCCCCAGCATTTT; CDR3: CSARGTVPQHF
V: TRBV2; J: TRBJ1-1; size: -; D: -; DNA: TGTGCCAGCAGTGAATCTGGGCCTGGGACTGAAGCTTTCTTT; CDR3: CASSESGPGTEAFF
V: TRBV4-1; J: TRBJ1-5; size: many; D: -; DNA: TGCGCCAGCAGCCATATGGGGGTCACTCGCAATCAGCCCCAGCATTTT; CDR3: CASSHMGVTRNQPQHF
V: TRBV19; J: TRBJ1-5; size: -; D: -; DNA: TGTGCCAGTAGTATACAGAGGGTGGCTCAGCCCCAGCATTTT; CDR3: CASSIQRVAQPQHF